Listed here are 28 T cell receptor beta chains from one sample, sequenced in a study of shared clonotypes between healthy human individuals (dated by TCRdb to 2018 to 2020). The receptor library was made with the immunoSEQ multiplex PCR assay. The clones in this table, taken by TCRdb from immuneACCESS, are in-frame only. Not every clone is retained; where verified, under half of the shortfall comes from an unresolved V gene, and the cause of the rest is unknown. In this sample the table shows about 510,000 clones, 75% to 80% of which occur a single time. The top ten clonotypes cover approximately 12% of the sample. The sample consisted of PBMCs. These TCRs come from a middle-aged woman in good health. Some clones in this sample may be carry-over from other donors' samples.

Turning to this clone: Other nucleotide sequences in the sample specify the same CDR3. V and J are TRBV18 and TRBJ2-1; 8 bases are a match to TRBD2. V was pared by 2 bases and J by 8 bases, with 2 bases of the junction left unmatched. The CDR3 has 13 residues. Germline V CDR1 and CDR2: KGHSH, LQKENI. DNA of the CDR3: TGTGCCAGCTCACCATCGGGAGGGGATGAGCAGTTCTTC. It encodes CASSPSGGDEQFF.

This sequence joins TRBV2 and TRBJ2-7; 10 bases agree with TRBD1. This CDR3 spans 14 amino acids. Germline V lookup: CDR1 SNHLY, CDR2 FYNNEI. V gave up 5 bases and J gave up 5 bases; unmatched junction bases: 6. CDR3 DNA: TGTGCCAGCAGTCCCGGGACAGGGGACGACGAGCAGTACTTC. Protein: CASSPGTGDDEQYF.

This clone has a handful of counts. The chain links TRBV6-6 to TRBJ2-3; 13 bases line up with TRBD2. With V trimmed by 5 bases and J by 6 bases, 5 bases remained unmatched. The CDR3 runs to 15 residues. Germline assignment: CDR1 MNHNY and CDR2 SVGAGI (reference sequence). CDR3 amino acids: CASSTSGRDWDTQYF. Here the CDR3 DNA reads TGTGCCAGCAGTACTAGCGGGAGGGATTGGGATACGCAGTATTTT.

The chain recombines TRBV11-2 with TRBJ2-5, with a possible D match to TRBD1 (6 bases). The J call may be mistaken, given a closer DNA end match to TRBJ2-7. The CDR3 sequence is 13 residues long. Looked up from germline, CDR1 is SGHAT and CDR2 is FQNNGV. The CDR3 nucleotides read TGTGCCAGCACGCAGGGGCCAGCCTACGAGCAGTACTTC. Translation gives CASTQGPAYEQYF.

In nucleotides, the CDR3 is TGTGCCTGGAGGGCGGGCTCCTATAATTCACCCCTCCACTTT. Protein sequence: CAWRAGSYNSPLHF. The V call is TRBV30, the J call TRBJ1-6; D is unclear. The V gene lost 3 bases and the J gene lost 0 bases, with 6 bases spanning the gap. The CDR3 spans 14 residues. CDR1 GTSNPN and CDR2 SVGIG come from the germline V gene (reference sequence).

The rearrangement links TRBV28 to TRBJ1-1; D is unresolved. Germline V gives CDR1 MDHEN, CDR2 SYDVKM. With 5 bases removed from V and 13 bases from J, the gap between germline ends came to 20 bases. The CDR3 runs to 13 residues. As DNA, the CDR3 is TGTGCCAGCAGTGGGCCGGGGTCGGATCTAGATTTCTTT. It specifies CASSGPGSDLDFF.

This sequence joins TRBV7-3 and TRBJ1-2; D is undetermined. Trimming stripped 10 bases from V and 4 bases from J, with 1 base between. The germline gives CDR1 SGHTA, CDR2 FQGTGA. The CDR3 spans 8 residues. CDR3 loop: CAIYGYTF. The CDR3 DNA sequence: TGTGCCATCTATGGCTACACCTTC.

V gene TRBV19 combines with J gene TRBJ1-1, with TRBD1 as a possible D gene (6 bases). Germline loops: CDR1 LNHDA, CDR2 SQIVND (reference sequence). V dropped 4 bases and J dropped 6 bases, with 18 bases sitting between them. The CDR3 has 15 residues. The CDR3 DNA reads TGTGCCAGTAGTACACAGGGAAGGGGTTGGGCTGAAGCTTTCTTT. It yields the protein CASSTQGRGWAEAFF.

The chain joins TRBV5-1 to TRBJ1-2, with unresolved D. The germline V gene has CDR1 SGHRS and CDR2 YFSETQ. The V gene lost 0 bases and the J gene lost 11 bases, with 20 bases spanning the gap. CDR3 length: 15 residues. CDR3 DNA: TGCGCCAGCAGCTTGGCCAAGGGTGACTTTCCTGGTTACACCTTC. It specifies CASSLAKGDFPGYTF.

This clone came up once. This chain connects TRBV5-1 to TRBJ1-2; 9 bases fit TRBD1. V was pared by 0 bases and J by 5 bases, with 8 bases of the junction left unmatched. This CDR3 region has 16 residues. Per germline, CDR1 SGHRS and CDR2 YFSETQ. For the CDR3, the DNA is TGCGCCAGCAGCTTGGCCGACACAGGGGGCGCGTATGGCTACACCTTC. This sequence encodes CASSLADTGGAYGYTF.

This clone was counted a single time. The rearrangement uses TRBV29-1 and TRBJ2-1, with TRBD2 matching 14 bases. The V and J ends lost 7 bases and 8 bases, in that order; junction bases with no gene match: 13. The CDR3 has 16 amino acids. The germline V gene encodes CDR1 SQVTM and CDR2 ANQGSEA. CDR3 residues: CSAKGPGLAGVDEQFF. CDR3 coding DNA: TGCAGCGCCAAGGGACCGGGACTAGCGGGAGTTGATGAGCAGTTCTTC.

The rearrangement joins TRBV28 to TRBJ1-5, with 7 bases fitting TRBD1. The CDR3 loop spans 15 amino acids. Germline V gene sequence: CDR1 MDHEN, CDR2 SYDVKM. The V and J ends lost 5 bases and 7 bases, in that order; junction bases with no gene match: 11. CDR3 loop: CASSTSRGAEQPQHF. CDR3 in DNA: TGTGCCAGCAGTACAAGCAGGGGGGCCGAACAGCCCCAGCATTTT.

A remark on this clone: Other DNA sequences of this sample code for an identical CDR3. The rearrangement joins TRBV5-1 to TRBJ2-1; 9 nucleotides agree with TRBD2. CDR1 and CDR2 (germline): SGHRS, YFSETQ. The CDR3 is made up of 15 amino acids. After removal of 0 bases from V and 3 bases from J, the junction contained 1 base not matched to a gene. CDR3 in amino acids: CASSLGLADYNEQFF. In DNA, the CDR3 is TGCGCCAGCAGCTTGGGACTAGCGGACTACAATGAGCAGTTCTTC.

This clone has just one count. CDR3 sequence: CASSGYQPQHF. CDR3 DNA: TGTGCCAGCAGTGGATATCAGCCCCAGCATTTT. This chain joins TRBV25-1 and TRBJ1-5; D is unresolved. V shed 4 bases and J shed 5 bases, with 3 bases lying between them. The CDR3 contains 11 residues. The germline CDR1 and CDR2 sequences are MGHDK and SYGVNS.

About this clone itself: A far larger clone lies a single base away; this is likely a read error. This chain links TRBV18 with TRBJ2-7; D might be TRBD1 (5 bases). Per the germline V gene, CDR1 is KGHSH and CDR2 is LQKENI. The CDR3 contains 13 residues. The CDR3: CAGSPNTGYEQYF. Written as DNA, the CDR3 is TGTGCCGGCTCACCAAACACAGGCTACGAGCAGTACTTC.

This chain joins TRBV5-1 and TRBJ2-7; D is possibly TRBD1 (6 bases). Looked up from germline, CDR1 is SGHRS and CDR2 is YFSETQ. CDR3 size: 14 residues. Trimming took off 4 bases at V and 6 bases at J, with 17 bases between the two ends. This CDR3 is CASSIDRPGGEQYF. DNA of the CDR3: TGCGCCAGCAGCATCGACAGGCCCGGCGGCGAGCAGTACTTC. Based on the CDR3 plus reference TRBV5-1 and TRBJ2-7, the full variable domain is KAGVTQTPRYLIKTRGQQVTLSCSPISGHRSVSWYQQTPGQGLQFLFEYFSETQRNKGNFPGRFSGRQFSNSRSEMNVSTLELGDSALYLCASSIDRPGGEQYFGPGTRLTVT.

As concerns this clone: This sample includes further DNA sequences coding for the same CDR3. The chain employs TRBV5-1 and TRBJ2-1; 7 nucleotides agree with TRBD2. Trimming at V came to 5 bases and at J to 0 bases, leaving 2 bases not matched to a gene. The CDR3 has 14 residues. Per the germline V gene, CDR1 is SGHRS and CDR2 is YFSETQ. The CDR3 DNA sequence: TGCGCCAGCAGTGGCGGGAGCTCCTACAATGAGCAGTTCTTC. It yields the protein CASSGGSSYNEQFF.

This chain connects TRBV7-9 to TRBJ2-3; 9 bases match TRBD2. The CDR3 is made up of 15 amino acids. Germline loops: CDR1 SEHNR, CDR2 FQNEAQ (reference sequence). The V and J ends lost 5 bases and 6 bases, in that order; junction bases with no gene match: 9. The CDR3 is CASSPQAGGDDTQYF. The CDR3 nucleotides are TGTGCCAGCAGCCCTCAAGCGGGAGGTGATGATACGCAGTATTTT.

This clone was recorded many times. The chain has TRBV6-1 and TRBJ1-2, with 7 bases that match TRBD1. The CDR3 is made up of 14 amino acids. Germline V gene sequence: CDR1 MNHNS, CDR2 SASEGT. Trimming took 3 bases from V and 4 from J; bases not matched to a gene: 5. This CDR3 reads CASSDPTGAYGYTF. DNA of the CDR3: TGTGCCAGCAGTGACCCAACAGGGGCCTATGGCTACACCTTC.

The J gene is TRBJ2-3, the V gene TRBV29-1; no definite D call. Germline values: CDR1 SQVTM, CDR2 ANQGSEA. The CDR3 runs 13 residues. The V gene lost 8 bases and the J gene lost 5 bases, with 17 bases spanning the gap. CDR3 loop: CSTRTSGGDTQYF. The CDR3 bases are TGCAGCACCCGGACCTCCGGTGGAGATACGCAGTATTTT.

V usage is TRBV29-1 and J usage is TRBJ2-1, with 11 bases that match TRBD2. Germline assignment: CDR1 SQVTM and CDR2 ANQGSEA. CDR3 length equals 13 residues. V dropped 4 bases and J dropped 6; count of bases not matched to a gene: 2. This CDR3 is CSVVAGGSNEQFF. For the CDR3, the DNA is TGCAGCGTTGTAGCGGGAGGGTCCAATGAGCAGTTCTTC.

This chain connects TRBV4-1 to TRBJ2-1; the match to TRBD1 covers 7 bases. Germline CDR1 is MGHRA and CDR2 is YSYEKL. CDR3 length: 17 amino acids. Trimming removed 2 bases from V and 6 bases from J; junction bases left unmatched: 13. The CDR3 sequence is CASSQLRGQALPNEQFF. The CDR3 coding sequence is TGCGCCAGCAGCCAACTGCGTGGACAGGCCTTACCCAATGAGCAGTTCTTC.

This clone was counted only a few times. The gene calls are TRBV7-3 and TRBJ1-2, with a weak D call TRBD1 (6 bases). CDR1 is SGHTA and CDR2 is FQGTGA in the germline V gene. There are 14 residues in the CDR3. Between the trimmed V and J ends, which lost 5 bases and 2 bases, there was a span of 12 bases. CDR3 in amino acids: CASSPGQHNYGYTF. The CDR3 DNA reads TGTGCCAGCAGCCCCGGACAGCACAACTATGGCTACACCTTC.

V is TRBV5-8 and J is TRBJ1-1; D is ambiguous. From germline, CDR1 is SGHTS and CDR2 YDEGEE. This CDR3 region has 17 residues. With 0 bases removed from V and 1 base from J, the gap between germline ends came to 16 bases. The CDR3 reads CASSLAFKSWGNTEAFF. Written as DNA, the CDR3 is TGTGCCAGCAGCTTGGCCTTTAAGAGCTGGGGGAACACTGAAGCTTTCTTT.

The chain uses TRBV2 and TRBJ2-2; D is unresolved. Germline V lookup: CDR1 SNHLY, CDR2 FYNNEI. This CDR3 has 14 residues. V shed 7 bases and J shed 1 base, with 10 bases lying between them. CDR3 loop: CASIRSGNTGELFF. Written as DNA, the CDR3 is TGTGCCAGCATCAGATCAGGGAACACCGGGGAGCTGTTTTTT.

This clone has only a few counts. V is TRBV5-1 and J is TRBJ2-3, with a possible D match to TRBD2 (6 bases). This CDR3 contains 11 residues. Germline CDR1 is SGHRS and CDR2 is YFSETQ. The germline V and J ends were trimmed by 5 bases and 7 bases, with 8 bases remaining between them. Here the CDR3 DNA reads TGCGCCAGCAGGGGGGGTAATACGCAGTATTTT. This sequence encodes CASRGGNTQYF. The variable domain in full, completed from reference TRBV5-1 and TRBJ2-3, reads KAGVTQTPRYLIKTRGQQVTLSCSPISGHRSVSWYQQTPGQGLQFLFEYFSETQRNKGNFPGRFSGRQFSNSRSEMNVSTLELGDSALYLCASRGGNTQYFGPGTRLTVL.

In its sample, this clone is medium-sized. The chain joins TRBV9 to TRBJ1-5; TRBD1 agrees at 7 bases. The length of the CDR3 is 13 residues. With 4 bases clipped from V and 2 bases from J, the junction kept 0 bases outside the gene matches. Germline assignment: CDR1 SGDLS and CDR2 YYNGEE. The chain's CDR3 is CASSTGGNQPQHF. The CDR3 nucleotides read TGTGCCAGCAGCACAGGGGGCAATCAGCCCCAGCATTTT.

V is TRBV29-1 and J is TRBJ2-2; tentative D call: TRBD1 (6 bases). Germline V gene sequence: CDR1 SQVTM, CDR2 ANQGSEA. V shed 6 bases and J shed 1 base, with 9 bases lying between them. There are 13 residues in the CDR3. The CDR3: CSVEGVNTGELFF. In DNA form, the CDR3 reads TGCAGCGTCGAGGGGGTGAACACCGGGGAGCTGTTTTTT.